A selection of T cell receptor beta chains follows, all from one sample in a study of blood T cell repertoires in COVID-19. The method was immunoSEQ multiplex PCR; TCRdb's version includes in-frame clones alone and lacks a portion of them. There are fewer than 200,000 clones in the sample; roughly four fifths occur only once, and approximately 12% lies in the top ten. The sequenced sample was peripheral blood. The receptors were sampled from a woman of 80 years or more with COVID-19, enrolled during active disease. Both conserved end residues are part of each CDR3. A D gene is named only where the DNA matches it firmly. Part of the rows lack a size; the others show once, few, many or a class for expanded clones.

size	D	J	V	DNA	CDR3
.	.	TRBJ1-2	TRBV10-3	TGTGCCATCAGTGAGTCCCATAGGGGACAAGACTATGGCTACACCTTC	CAISESHRGQDYGYTF
.	TRBD1	TRBJ1-1	TRBV2	TGTGCCAGCAGTGTCTACACAGGGGGCGCGGGAGCTTTCTTT	CASSVYTGGAGAFF
once	.	TRBJ1-6	TRBV2	TGTGCCAGCAGAGAGGATTATAATTCACCCCTCCACTTT	CASREDYNSPLHF
.	TRBD2	TRBJ2-2	TRBV7-6	TGTGCCAGCAGCTTAGCGCAGCGGGGTGCGTCCGGGGAGCTGTTTTTT	CASSLAQRGASGELFF
.	.	TRBJ1-4	TRBV27	TGTGCCAGAGGGGGACGGGCAACTAATGAAAAACTGTTTTTT	CARGGRATNEKLFF
.	.	TRBJ2-3	TRBV5-1	TGCGCCAGCAGCTTTGGCGGAGGCACAGATACGCAGTATTTT	CASSFGGGTDTQYF
.	TRBD2	TRBJ2-7	TRBV12-3/TRBV12-4	TGTGCCAGCAGTGGGGGACTAGCCCTTATGTTC	CASSGGLALMF
.	TRBD1	TRBJ1-2	TRBV11-3	TGTGCCAGCAGCTTAGACAGGGGGCAGGATGGCTACACCTTC	CASSLDRGQDGYTF
.	.	TRBJ2-1	TRBV4-1	TGCGCCAGCAGCCAGGCCCCCGGCGGGAACCATGAGCAGTTCTTC	CASSQAPGGNHEQFF
once	TRBD1	TRBJ1-5	TRBV6-6	TGTGCCAGCAGTAACTCAGGGGGCGCACGGCAGCCCCAGCATTTT	CASSNSGGARQPQHF
.	.	TRBJ1-1	TRBV11-2	TGTGCCAGCAGCCCGACAGCCACTGAAGCTTTCTTT	CASSPTATEAFF
.	TRBD1	TRBJ1-1	TRBV29-1	TGCAGCGTTGATCGGACAGGGTACACTGAAGCTTTCTTT	CSVDRTGYTEAFF
.	.	TRBJ1-3	TRBV7-2	TGTGCCAGCAGCTTAGAGCGGGTCTCTGGAAACACCATATATTTT	CASSLERVSGNTIYF
.	TRBD1	TRBJ1-2	TRBV4-1	TGCGCCAGCAGCCAGGGGGACAGGGGGCTGGTTGGCTACACCTTC	CASSQGDRGLVGYTF
few	.	TRBJ1-1	TRBV6-4	TGTGCCAGATTATTAGCACAGGCCATGAACACTGAAGCTTTCTTT	CARLLAQAMNTEAFF
few	.	TRBJ2-1	TRBV24-1	TGTGCCACCAGTGATTTTGGGCAGTACAATGAGCAGTTCTTC	CATSDFGQYNEQFF
.	TRBD2	TRBJ2-1	TRBV2	TGTGCCAGCAGCCGCAGCGGGGGGGGGTACAATGAGCAGTTCTTC	CASSRSGGGYNEQFF
.	TRBD1	TRBJ1-5	TRBV5-8	TGTGCCAGCAGACCCCAGGGGGGCAACAATCAGCCCCAGCATTTT	CASRPQGGNNQPQHF
.	TRBD1	TRBJ1-1	TRBV19	TGTGCCAGTAGTATTTTGGCAGGGGGCACTGAAGCTTTCTTT	CASSILAGGTEAFF
.	TRBD2	TRBJ2-1	TRBV7-7	TGTGCTAGCAGCTTAGGGACTAGCGGGATTTACAATGAGCAGTTCTTC	CASSLGTSGIYNEQFF
.	TRBD2	TRBJ2-5	TRBV27	TGTGCCAGCAGTTTTCGGGGGGGGGAGACCCAGTACTTC	CASSFRGGETQYF
.	.	TRBJ1-2	TRBV28	TGTGCCAGCAGCTTTCTGGCGGACTATGGCTACACCTTC	CASSFLADYGYTF
.	TRBD2	TRBJ2-5	TRBV5-4	TGTGCCAGCAGCTCTCGCGTGAGGAAACCGGGACTAGGGGTGGAGACCCAGTACTTC	CASSSRVRKPGLGVETQYF
.	.	TRBJ1-2	TRBV11-2	TGTGCCAGCAGCCCGACGGGAGTGATCGGCTACACCTTC	CASSPTGVIGYTF
.	TRBD2	TRBJ2-5	TRBV3-1/TRBV3-2	TGTGCCAGCAGCCTACGGACTAGCTCGGAGACCCAGTACTTC	CASSLRTSSETQYF